Presented here are 28 T cell receptor beta chains from one specimen sequenced in a study of human T cells and chemical hapten exposure. TCRdb reprocessed the RACE reads via MiXCR and lists one record per CDR3 protein. The sample shows just over 350,000 distinct CDR3 sequences, about 6% of them seen only once. Described time point: patch test 2, 6 weeks after DPC sensitization. Indicated treatment: therapeutic diphenylcyclopropenone sensitization with weekly scalp DPC. The specimen was whole blood, collected in connection with sensitization to the hapten diphenylcyclopropenone (DPC). These receptors all come from a woman between 18 and 30 years old with alopecia areata. Some clones in this sample may be carry-over from other donors' samples.

This clonotype was recorded at least ten times. The rearrangement joins TRBV7-3 to TRBJ2-7, with TRBD1 identical over 10 bases. Trimming at V came to 7 bases and at J to 6 bases, leaving 12 bases not matched to a gene. The CDR3 totals 15 residues. The germline V gene has CDR1 SGHTA and CDR2 FQGTGA. The CDR3 sequence is CASTDQPGQGSEQYF. Written as DNA, the CDR3 is TGTGCCAGCACCGATCAACCGGGACAGGGGAGCGAGCAGTACTTC.

DNA for the CDR3: TGTGCCAGCAGCGTAGTATTGGGTTCACCCCTCCACTTT. Translating it yields CASSVVLGSPLHF. The gene calls are TRBV9 and TRBJ1-6; D gene unclear. Germline V gene sequence: CDR1 SGDLS, CDR2 YYNGEE. Trimming took off 0 bases at V and 9 bases at J, with 7 bases between the two ends. This CDR3 has 13 residues. Together with reference TRBV9 and TRBJ1-6, the CDR3 gives the full variable domain: DSGVTQTPKHLITATGQRVTLRCSPRSGDLSVYWYQQSLDQGLQFLIQYYNGEERAKGNILERFSAQQFPDLHSELNLSSLELGDSALYFCASSVVLGSPLHFGNGTRLTVT.

This clonotype turned up a few times. This chain joins TRBV7-8 and TRBJ2-3, with D hard to call. Trimming removed 5 bases from V and 2 bases from J, with 17 bases in between. Germline CDR1 reads SGHVS; CDR2 reads FQNEAQ. This CDR3 is 16 amino acids long. CDR3 coding DNA: TGTGCCAGCAGCGCAAGTAATCCATGGGACACAGATACGCAGTATTTT. The encoded protein is CASSASNPWDTDTQYF.

The V and J genes are TRBV18 and TRBJ1-5, with D tentatively TRBD1 (5 bases). V was cut by 4 bases and J by 5 bases, with 15 bases left in between. CDR1 KGHSH and CDR2 LQKENI come from the germline V gene. The CDR3 has 15 amino acids. DNA for the CDR3: TGTGCCAGCTCACGCCTTGGGGGGAACTATCAGCCCCAGCATTTT. Amino acids: CASSRLGGNYQPQHF.

This clonotype has ten or more counts. This chain joins TRBV6-6 and TRBJ1-1; no firm D call. The CDR3 contains 12 residues. Germline CDR1 MNHNY, CDR2 SVGAGI (reference sequence). Trimming took off 11 bases at V and 3 bases at J, with 13 bases between the two ends. In DNA form, the CDR3 reads TGTGCCTCGACCCCTAGGGACACTGAAGCTTTCTTT. Protein sequence: CASTPRDTEAFF.

The V call is TRBV29-1, the J call TRBJ1-1; D is uncertain. Germline CDR1 reads SQVTM; CDR2 reads ANQGSEA. Trimming removed 6 bases at V and 0 bases at J, with 11 bases between. The CDR3 runs to 13 residues. CDR3 coding DNA: TGCAGCGTGGAACGGATTATGAACACTGAAGCTTTCTTT. Encoded protein: CSVERIMNTEAFF.

V gene TRBV7-9 combines with J gene TRBJ1-6, with D maybe TRBD1 (6 bases). The CDR3 is 15 amino acids. In germline, CDR1 is SEHNR, CDR2 FQNEAQ (reference sequence). Trimming removed 0 bases at V and 12 bases at J, with 15 bases between. CDR3 in DNA: TGTGCCAGCAGCTTAGCTTCCGGGGGGGGCGTACCCCTCCACTTT. Amino acid sequence: CASSLASGGGVPLHF.

This chain links TRBV20-1 with TRBJ1-2, with 7 bases matching TRBD1. Trimming took 2 bases from V and 7 from J; bases not matched to a gene: 7. This CDR3 is 13 amino acids long. Germline V CDR1 and CDR2: DFQATT, SNEGSKA (reference sequence). The chain's CDR3 is CSARTDRASGYTF. The CDR3, as DNA: TGCAGTGCTAGAACTGACAGGGCCAGTGGCTACACCTTC.

The chain carries TRBV4-2 and TRBJ1-1, with 7 bases matching TRBD1. V shed 1 base and J 3 bases; nucleotides not matched to a gene: 2. Germline CDR1 reads LGHNA; CDR2 reads YNFKEQ. The CDR3 has 14 residues. CDR3 in amino acids: CASSQGDRDTEAFF. DNA of the CDR3: TGTGCCAGCAGCCAAGGAGACAGGGACACTGAAGCTTTCTTT.

This clonotype was seen a handful of times. The rearrangement links TRBV7-9 to TRBJ2-3, with D maybe TRBD2 (6 bases). Looked up from germline, CDR1 is SEHNR and CDR2 is FQNEAQ (reference sequence). V dropped 1 base and J dropped 2 bases, with 13 bases sitting between them. This CDR3 is built from 16 residues. The DNA of the CDR3 is TGTGCCAGCAGCTTAGTCCCCGGGACTTACACAGATACGCAGTATTTT. Translated: CASSLVPGTYTDTQYF.

V is TRBV9 and J is TRBJ1-2; tentative D call: TRBD1 (6 bases). The CDR3 loop spans 13 amino acids. V shed 4 bases and J shed 3 bases, with 10 bases lying between them. Germline V gene lookup returns CDR1 SGDLS and CDR2 YYNGEE. CDR3 sequence: CASSMDSHYGYTF. The CDR3 nucleotides read TGTGCCAGCAGCATGGACAGCCACTATGGCTACACCTTC.

In this sample, this clonotype turned up a few times. The chain recombines TRBV11-1 with TRBJ2-7; no definite D call. Germline V gives CDR1 SGHAT, CDR2 FQDESV (reference sequence). The V end lost 5 bases, the J end lost 4 bases, and 12 bases lay between the germline ends. The CDR3 has 13 residues. The CDR3 loop reads CASSLDLSYEQYF. The CDR3, as DNA: TGTGCCAGCAGCCTCGATCTTTCGTACGAGCAGTACTTC.

This clonotype has more than one count but fewer than ten. V usage is TRBV9 and J usage is TRBJ2-7; 11 positions match TRBD2. CDR1 and CDR2 (germline): SGDLS, YYNGEE. The CDR3 has 16 residues. The ends lost 0 bases at V and 0 bases at J; junction bases unmatched: 2. CDR3 sequence: CASSVGLAGHSYEQYF. As DNA, the CDR3 is TGTGCCAGCAGCGTAGGACTAGCGGGGCACTCCTACGAGCAGTACTTC.

This clonotype was detected a few times. This CDR3 is CASLLGSADTQYF. DNA for the CDR3: TGTGCCAGCCTACTGGGGAGCGCAGATACGCAGTATTTT. The chain combines TRBV11-2 with TRBJ2-3; tentatively, D is TRBD2 (5 bases). CDR1 is SGHAT, CDR2 FQNNGV, per germline. There are 13 residues in the CDR3. Trimming cost V 8 bases and J 4 bases, with 13 bases left between them.

This clonotype showed up just a few times. The V and J genes are TRBV5-1 and TRBJ1-5; weak D call: TRBD1 (5 bases). Deletions cut 4 bases from V and 7 bases from J, with 15 bases between. CDR3 length: 14 residues. The germline V gene encodes CDR1 SGHRS and CDR2 YFSETQ. CDR3 in DNA: TGCGCCAGCAGCCTGGCCGGGGCGGGACAGCCCCAGCATTTT. It yields the protein CASSLAGAGQPQHF.

This clonotype was seen only a few times. This chain uses TRBV7-2 with TRBJ2-5; TRBD1 agrees at 8 bases. Germline trimming cut 5 bases from V and 5 bases from J; bases unmatched to any gene: 4. Germline CDR1 reads SGHTA; CDR2 reads FQGNSA. This CDR3 spans 13 amino acids. For the CDR3, the DNA is TGTGCCAGCAGCATAGGACAGGGCGAGACCCAGTACTTC. Its protein is CASSIGQGETQYF.

This clonotype was detected only once. J is TRBJ1-1 and V is TRBV11-2; 7 bases line up with TRBD1. This CDR3 comprises 18 residues. V shed 5 bases and J 6 bases; nucleotides not matched to a gene: 21. In germline, CDR1 is SGHAT, CDR2 FQNNGV. In DNA form, the CDR3 reads TGTGCCAGCAGCCCCATCCTCACAGGGGCCCCCCTTGGGTCTGAAGCTTTCTTT. Its translation is CASSPILTGAPLGSEAFF.

The chain carries TRBV7-2 and TRBJ2-4, with a weak D call TRBD2 (5 bases). The J call is uncertain, as TRBJ2-1 better fits the DNA end. The length of the CDR3 is 16 residues. The germline V gene encodes CDR1 SGHTA and CDR2 FQGNSA. The CDR3 nucleotides are TGTGCCAGCAGCTCCCGGTTGGCTAGCTATGAAAACATTCAGTTCTTC. This codes for CASSSRLASYENIQFF.

The chain links TRBV29-1 to TRBJ2-3; possibly TRBD1 for D (8 bases). This CDR3 has 15 amino acids. Between the trimmed V and J ends, which lost 4 bases and 0 bases, there was a span of 14 bases. Germline values: CDR1 SQVTM, CDR2 ANQGSEA. The CDR3: CSVGYRGGSTDTQYF. CDR3 DNA sequence: TGCAGCGTTGGGTACAGGGGGGGAAGCACAGATACGCAGTATTTT.

This clonotype appeared many times. This chain uses TRBV7-3 with TRBJ2-7; no reliable D call. Trimming took 5 bases from V and 5 from J, leaving 16 bases between them. The CDR3 runs to 14 residues. The V gene's germline CDR1 is SGHTA and CDR2 FQGTGA. CDR3 coding DNA: TGTGCCAGCAGCGCACGAGGTCCTGTCGACGAGCAGTACTTC. Translated: CASSARGPVDEQYF.

V gene TRBV6-2 or TRBV6-3 combines with J gene TRBJ1-1; unclear D gene. The germline gives CDR1 MNHEY, CDR2 SVGEGT. The V end lost 3 bases, the J end lost 1 base, and 9 bases lay between the germline ends. This CDR3 has 14 residues. The CDR3 coding sequence is TGTGCCAGCAGTTATAGGTCGGGGAACACTGAAGCTTTCTTT. This encodes CASSYRSGNTEAFF.

The rearrangement uses TRBV4-2 and TRBJ2-3, with D perhaps TRBD1 (5 bases). The germline V and J ends were trimmed by 0 bases and 0 bases, with 7 bases remaining between them. The CDR3 length is 15 residues. Germline CDR1 is LGHNA and CDR2 is YNFKEQ. CDR3 in amino acids: CASSQDQGSTDTQYF. CDR3 bases: TGTGCCAGCAGCCAAGATCAGGGAAGCACAGATACGCAGTATTTT.

CDR3 nucleotide sequence: TGTGCCAGGATACCGTCGGGACAGCCTGGCTACACCTTC. It yields the protein CARIPSGQPGYTF. The gene calls are TRBV21-1 and TRBJ1-2; the table's D call, TRBD1, has no DNA check behind it. TRBV21-1 is termed a pseudogene. This CDR3 has 13 residues.

The J gene is TRBJ1-6, the V gene TRBV6-2 or TRBV6-3; no clear D gene. With 6 bases removed from V and 7 bases from J, the gap between germline ends came to 4 bases. Looked up from germline, CDR1 is MNHEY and CDR2 is SVGEGT. The CDR3 runs 11 residues. The CDR3 loop reads CASSRNSPLHF. The CDR3 nucleotides are TGTGCCAGCAGCCGAAATTCACCCCTCCACTTT.

This clonotype has just a few counts. This sequence joins TRBV2 and TRBJ1-4; TRBD1 agrees at 10 bases. V lost 6 bases to trimming and J lost 7 bases; unmatched junction nucleotides: 5. This CDR3 spans 14 amino acids. Germline CDR1 reads SNHLY; CDR2 reads FYNNEI. This CDR3 reads CASRPGQGSEKLFF. The DNA for the CDR3 is TGTGCCAGCAGGCCGGGACAGGGGAGTGAAAAACTGTTTTTT. The full variable domain, in which reference TRBV2 and TRBJ1-4 provide the parts outside the CDR3, is EPEVTQTPSHQVTQMGQEVILRCVPISNHLYFYWYRQILGQKVEFLVSFYNNEISEKSEIFDDQFSVERPDGSNFTLKIRSTKLEDSAMYFCASRPGQGSEKLFFGSGTQLSVL.

CDR3 loop: CASSGQGMDSPLHF. The CDR3 bases are TGTGCCAGCAGTGGACAGGGGATGGATTCACCCCTCCACTTT. V usage is TRBV6-2 or TRBV6-3 and J usage is TRBJ1-6; 9 bases map to TRBD1. V trimming: 5 bases; J trimming: 8 bases; junction bases outside the gene matches: 4. This CDR3 has 14 amino acids. Looked up from germline, CDR1 is MNHEY and CDR2 is SVGEGT.

This clonotype came up once. The chain carries TRBV6-5 and TRBJ2-3, with 7 bases identical to TRBD2. Germline trimming cut 2 bases from V and 4 bases from J; bases unmatched to any gene: 6. Germline CDR1 MNHEY, CDR2 SVGAGI. The CDR3 length is 15 residues. DNA of the CDR3: TGTGCCAGCAGTTACGGCGGGGGAGGCGCAGATACGCAGTATTTT. Translating it yields CASSYGGGGADTQYF.

This clonotype was counted ten times or more. The chain recombines TRBV29-1 with TRBJ1-2, with TRBD1 matching over 9 bases. CDR1 and CDR2 from the germline V gene are SQVTM and ANQGSEA. CDR3 length: 13 residues. The ends lost 6 bases at V and 7 bases at J; junction bases unmatched: 9. Here the CDR3 DNA reads TGCAGCGTGGGCCGGGACAGGGATGGTGGCTACACCTTC. Translation: CSVGRDRDGGYTF.